This TCR beta chain emerged from a study of blood T cell repertoires in COVID-19. Clones were sequenced by immunoSEQ multiplex PCR, and TCRdb holds only the in-frame ones, with some missing. Of 110,000 or so clones in the sample, 87% were seen once. The CDR3 has 13 residues. Looked up from germline, CDR1 is SQVTM and CDR2 is ANQGSEA. V lost 6 bases, J lost 5 bases, and 8 bases stayed unmatched. The sample comprised peripheral blood. The clonotype was recovered from a human donor in a cohort sampled during active COVID-19. The chain links TRBV29-1 to TRBJ1-1; 8 bases line up with TRBD1. The CDR3 region is CSVRGQGRTEAFF. CDR3 DNA: TGCAGCGTGCGCGGACAGGGAAGAACTGAAGCTTTCTTT.